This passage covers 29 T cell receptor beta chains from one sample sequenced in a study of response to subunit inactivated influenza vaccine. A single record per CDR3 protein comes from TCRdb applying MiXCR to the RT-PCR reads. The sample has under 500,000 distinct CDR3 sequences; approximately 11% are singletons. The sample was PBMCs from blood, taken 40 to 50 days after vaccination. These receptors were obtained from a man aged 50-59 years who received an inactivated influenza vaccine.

The CDR3 DNA reads as TGTGCCAGCAGCTCTGGGTTTCAGCCCCAGCATTTT. This gives the protein CASSSGFQPQHF. V gene TRBV12-3 or TRBV12-4 combines with J gene TRBJ1-5, with unresolved D. The germline V and J ends were trimmed by 6 bases and 6 bases, with 9 bases remaining between them. The CDR3 runs 12 residues.

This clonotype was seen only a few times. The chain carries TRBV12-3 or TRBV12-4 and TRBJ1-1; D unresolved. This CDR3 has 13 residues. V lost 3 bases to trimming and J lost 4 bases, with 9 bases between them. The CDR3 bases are TGTGCCAGCAGTTTTACATCAGCCACTGAAGCTTTCTTT. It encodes CASSFTSATEAFF.

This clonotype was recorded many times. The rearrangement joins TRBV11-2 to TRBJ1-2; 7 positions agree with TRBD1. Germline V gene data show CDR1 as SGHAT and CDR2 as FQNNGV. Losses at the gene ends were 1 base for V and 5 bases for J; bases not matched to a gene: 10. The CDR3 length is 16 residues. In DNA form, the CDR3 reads TGTGCCAGCAGCTTAGGCCCCGGGACAGCTTATTATGGCTACACCTTC. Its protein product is CASSLGPGTAYYGYTF.

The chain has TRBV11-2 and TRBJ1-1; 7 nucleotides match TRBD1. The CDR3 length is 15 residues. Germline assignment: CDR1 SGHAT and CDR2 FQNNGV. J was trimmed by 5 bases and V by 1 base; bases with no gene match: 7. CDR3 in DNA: TGTGCCAGCAGCTTAGGACAGGGTTCCAGAACTGAAGCTTTCTTT. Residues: CASSLGQGSRTEAFF.

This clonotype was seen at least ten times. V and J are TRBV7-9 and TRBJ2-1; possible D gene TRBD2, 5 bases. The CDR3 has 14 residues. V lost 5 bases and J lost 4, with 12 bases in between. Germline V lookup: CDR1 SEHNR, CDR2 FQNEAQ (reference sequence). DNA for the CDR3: TGTGCCAGCAGCCCTTGGACTGGGTACAATGAGCAGTTCTTC. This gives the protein CASSPWTGYNEQFF.

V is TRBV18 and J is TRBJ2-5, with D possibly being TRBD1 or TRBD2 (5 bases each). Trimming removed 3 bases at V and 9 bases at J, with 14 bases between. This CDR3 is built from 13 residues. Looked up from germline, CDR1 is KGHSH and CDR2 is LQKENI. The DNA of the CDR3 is TGTGCCAGCTCACCGACCAGGGACGTTGCCCAGTACTTC. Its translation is CASSPTRDVAQYF.

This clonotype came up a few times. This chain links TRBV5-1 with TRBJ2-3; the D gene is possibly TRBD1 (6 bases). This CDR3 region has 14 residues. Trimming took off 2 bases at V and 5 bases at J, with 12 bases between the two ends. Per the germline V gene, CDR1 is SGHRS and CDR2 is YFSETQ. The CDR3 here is CASSLVDSRDTQYF. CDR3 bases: TGCGCCAGCAGCTTAGTGGACAGTCGAGATACGCAGTATTTT.

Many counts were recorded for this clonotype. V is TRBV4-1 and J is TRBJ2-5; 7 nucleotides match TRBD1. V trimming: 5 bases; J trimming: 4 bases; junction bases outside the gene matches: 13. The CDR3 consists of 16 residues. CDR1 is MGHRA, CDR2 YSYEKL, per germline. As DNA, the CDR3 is TGCGCCAGCAGCGAAACCGGGACAGCGGTAAGAGAGACCCAGTACTTC. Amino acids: CASSETGTAVRETQYF.

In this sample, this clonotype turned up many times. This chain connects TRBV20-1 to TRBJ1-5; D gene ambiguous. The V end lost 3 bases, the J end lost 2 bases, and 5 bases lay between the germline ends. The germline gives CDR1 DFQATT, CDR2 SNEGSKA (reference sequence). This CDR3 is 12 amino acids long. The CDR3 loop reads CSARMGNQPQHF. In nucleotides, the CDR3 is TGCAGTGCTAGGATGGGCAATCAGCCCCAGCATTTT.

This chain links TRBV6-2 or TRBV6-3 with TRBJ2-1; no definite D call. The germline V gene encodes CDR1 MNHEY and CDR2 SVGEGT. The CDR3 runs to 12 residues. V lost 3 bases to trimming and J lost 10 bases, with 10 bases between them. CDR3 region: CASSYQVREQFF. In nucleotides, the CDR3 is TGTGCCAGCAGTTATCAGGTGAGGGAGCAGTTCTTC.

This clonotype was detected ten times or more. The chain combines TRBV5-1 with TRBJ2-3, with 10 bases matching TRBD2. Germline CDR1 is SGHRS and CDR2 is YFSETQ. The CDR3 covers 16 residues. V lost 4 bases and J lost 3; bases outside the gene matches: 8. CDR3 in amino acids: CASSVSGGATTDTQYF. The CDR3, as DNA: TGCGCCAGCAGCGTCAGCGGGGGGGCGACGACAGATACGCAGTATTTT.

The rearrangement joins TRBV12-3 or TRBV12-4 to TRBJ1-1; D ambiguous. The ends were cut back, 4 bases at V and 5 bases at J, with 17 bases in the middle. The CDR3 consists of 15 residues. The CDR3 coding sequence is TGTGCCAGCAGTTCAGAGCCCCGTTCTCGTACTGAAGCTTTCTTT. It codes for CASSSEPRSRTEAFF.

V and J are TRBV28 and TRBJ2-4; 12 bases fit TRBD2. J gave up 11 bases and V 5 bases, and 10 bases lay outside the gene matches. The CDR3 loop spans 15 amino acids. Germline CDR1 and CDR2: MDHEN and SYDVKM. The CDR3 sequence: CASSPLAGGFFVQYF. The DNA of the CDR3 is TGTGCCAGCAGTCCGCTAGCGGGGGGGTTTTTCGTTCAGTACTTC.

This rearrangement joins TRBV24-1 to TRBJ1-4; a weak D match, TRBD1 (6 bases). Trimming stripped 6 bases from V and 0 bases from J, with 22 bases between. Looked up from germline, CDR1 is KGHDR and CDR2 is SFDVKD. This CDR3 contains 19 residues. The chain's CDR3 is CATSSGRGQYYATNEKLFF. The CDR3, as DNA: TGTGCCACCAGTTCAGGACGAGGACAGTATTATGCAACTAATGAAAAACTGTTTTTT.

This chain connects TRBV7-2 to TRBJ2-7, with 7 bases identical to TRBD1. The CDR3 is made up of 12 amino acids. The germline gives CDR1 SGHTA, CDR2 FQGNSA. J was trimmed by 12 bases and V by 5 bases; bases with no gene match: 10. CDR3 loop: CASSIDRVLPYF. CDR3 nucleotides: TGTGCCAGCAGCATCGACAGGGTCTTACCGTACTTC.

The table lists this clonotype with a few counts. The CDR3 nucleotides are TGCAGCGCTGCCGGGACAGGGAATCAGCCCCAGCATTTT. Translation gives CSAAGTGNQPQHF. This chain joins TRBV29-1 and TRBJ1-5; 9 nucleotides agree with TRBD1. Germline V gives CDR1 SQVTM, CDR2 ANQGSEA. This CDR3 has 13 amino acids. V gave up 7 bases and J gave up 4 bases; unmatched junction bases: 5.

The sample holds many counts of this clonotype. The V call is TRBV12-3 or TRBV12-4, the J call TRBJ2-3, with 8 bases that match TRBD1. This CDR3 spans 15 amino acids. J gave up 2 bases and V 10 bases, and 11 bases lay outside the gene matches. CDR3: CAMGGRDRHTDTQYF. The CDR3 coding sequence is TGTGCCATGGGGGGTCGGGACAGGCACACAGATACGCAGTATTTT.

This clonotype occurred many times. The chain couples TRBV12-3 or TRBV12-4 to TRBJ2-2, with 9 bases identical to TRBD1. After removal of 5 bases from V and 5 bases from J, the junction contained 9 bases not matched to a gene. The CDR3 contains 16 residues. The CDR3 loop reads CASSLSGTGRTGELFF. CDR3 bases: TGTGCCAGCAGTCTCTCCGGGACAGGGCGTACCGGGGAGCTGTTTTTT.

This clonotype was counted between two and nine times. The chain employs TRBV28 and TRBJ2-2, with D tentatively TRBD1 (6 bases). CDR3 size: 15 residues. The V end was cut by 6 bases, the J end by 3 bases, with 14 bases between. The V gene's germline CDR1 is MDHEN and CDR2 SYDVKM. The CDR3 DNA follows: TGTGCCAGCAGACCCGGGACACTTCACACCGGGGAGCTGTTTTTT. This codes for CASRPGTLHTGELFF.

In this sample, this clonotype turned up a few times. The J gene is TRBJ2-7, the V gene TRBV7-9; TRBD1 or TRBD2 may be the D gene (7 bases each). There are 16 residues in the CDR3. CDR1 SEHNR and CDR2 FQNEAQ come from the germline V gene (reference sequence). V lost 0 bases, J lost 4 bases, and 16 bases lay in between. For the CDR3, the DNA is TGTGCCAGCAGCTTAGCGAGGGGGCGGGAGAGGTACGAGCAGTACTTC. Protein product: CASSLARGRERYEQYF.

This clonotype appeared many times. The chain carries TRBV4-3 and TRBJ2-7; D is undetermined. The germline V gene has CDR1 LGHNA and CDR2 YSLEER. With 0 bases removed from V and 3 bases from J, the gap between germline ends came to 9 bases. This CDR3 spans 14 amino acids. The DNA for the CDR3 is TGCGCCAGCAGCCAAGATGTAAGCTACTACGAGCAGTACTTC. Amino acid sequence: CASSQDVSYYEQYF.

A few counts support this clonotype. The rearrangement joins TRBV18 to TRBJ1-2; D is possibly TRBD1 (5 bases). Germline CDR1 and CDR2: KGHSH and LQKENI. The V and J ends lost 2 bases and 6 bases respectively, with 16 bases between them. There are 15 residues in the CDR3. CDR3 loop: CASSPSVGEGDGYTF. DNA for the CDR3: TGTGCCAGCTCACCATCGGTAGGGGAAGGCGATGGCTACACCTTC.

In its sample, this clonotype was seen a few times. This CDR3 is CASSQVTFYGYTF. The CDR3 DNA follows: TGTGCCAGCAGCCAAGTGACGTTCTATGGCTACACCTTC. The chain couples TRBV3-1 to TRBJ1-2; D not resolved. V was shortened by 1 base and J by 4 bases, with 7 bases between the two germline ends. The length of the CDR3 is 13 residues. Germline assignment: CDR1 LGHDT and CDR2 YNNKEL (reference sequence).

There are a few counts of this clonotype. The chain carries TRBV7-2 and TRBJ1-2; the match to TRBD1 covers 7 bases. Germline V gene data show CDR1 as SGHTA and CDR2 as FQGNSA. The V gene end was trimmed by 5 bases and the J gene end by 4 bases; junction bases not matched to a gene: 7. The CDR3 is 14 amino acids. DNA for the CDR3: TGTGCCAGCAGCCCTAGGACAGGTTCCTATGGCTACACCTTC. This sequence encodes CASSPRTGSYGYTF.

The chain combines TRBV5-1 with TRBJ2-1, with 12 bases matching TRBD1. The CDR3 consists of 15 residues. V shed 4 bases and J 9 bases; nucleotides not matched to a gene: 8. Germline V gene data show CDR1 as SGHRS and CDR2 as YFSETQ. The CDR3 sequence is CASSPGTGGLSEQFF. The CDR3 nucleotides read TGCGCCAGCAGCCCCGGGACAGGGGGCCTCAGTGAGCAGTTCTTC. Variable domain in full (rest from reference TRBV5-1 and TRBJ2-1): KAGVTQTPRYLIKTRGQQVTLSCSPISGHRSVSWYQQTPGQGLQFLFEYFSETQRNKGNFPGRFSGRQFSNSRSEMNVSTLELGDSALYLCASSPGTGGLSEQFFGPGTRLTVL.

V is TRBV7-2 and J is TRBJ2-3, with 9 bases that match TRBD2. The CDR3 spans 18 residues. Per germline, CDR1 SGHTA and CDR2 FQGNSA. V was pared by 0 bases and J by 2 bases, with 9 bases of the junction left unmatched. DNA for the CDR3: TGTGCCAGCAGCTTAGCGCGCTCGCGGGGGGGATCCACAGATACGCAGTATTTT. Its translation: CASSLARSRGGSTDTQYF.

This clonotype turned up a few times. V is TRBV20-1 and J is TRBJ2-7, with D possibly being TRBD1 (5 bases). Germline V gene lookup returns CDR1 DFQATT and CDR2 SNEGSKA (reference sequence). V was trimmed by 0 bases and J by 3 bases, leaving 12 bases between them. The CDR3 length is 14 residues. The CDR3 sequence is CSARDSRTLYEQYF. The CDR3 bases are TGCAGTGCTAGAGATTCAAGGACACTCTACGAGCAGTACTTC.

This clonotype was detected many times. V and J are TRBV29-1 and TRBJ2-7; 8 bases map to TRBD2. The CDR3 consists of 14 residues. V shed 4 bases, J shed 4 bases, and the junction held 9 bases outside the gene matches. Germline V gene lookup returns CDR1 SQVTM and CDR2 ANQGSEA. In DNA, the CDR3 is TGCAGCGTTGGGGCGGGAGGAATTCGGTACGAGCAGTACTTC. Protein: CSVGAGGIRYEQYF.

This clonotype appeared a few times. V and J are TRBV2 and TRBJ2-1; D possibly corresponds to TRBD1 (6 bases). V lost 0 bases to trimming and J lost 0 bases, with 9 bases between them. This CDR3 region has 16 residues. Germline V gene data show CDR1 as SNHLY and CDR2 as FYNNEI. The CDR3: CASSEAWGPSYNEQFF. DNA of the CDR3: TGTGCCAGCAGTGAAGCGTGGGGGCCCTCCTACAATGAGCAGTTCTTC.